The rows below give T cell receptor beta chains drawn from one sample of a study of shared clonotypes between healthy human individuals. Sequencing used immunoSEQ multiplex PCR; TCRdb keeps in-frame clones, though not all of them. The repertoire holds approximately 1,500,000 clones, approximately 98% seen once, with roughly 0.45% in the top ten. The sample was naive CD4+ T cells sorted from blood. The receptors were gathered from a man aged 25-45 years in good health. Each CDR3 is given with its conserved first and last residue. The order of the fields is clone size, V gene, J gene, D gene, CDR3 protein, CDR3 DNA. The D gene is left open where the match is weak. Clone size is stated in some rows and not others, as once, few, many or a class when expanded.

clone size: .
V gene: TRBV28
J gene: TRBJ2-6
D gene: TRBD1
CDR3 protein: CASTIGTGYGSGANVLTF
CDR3 DNA: TGTGCCAGCACGATAGGGACAGGATACGGATCTGGGGCCAACGTCCTGACTTTC

clone size: once
V gene: TRBV27
J gene: TRBJ2-7
D gene: .
CDR3 protein: CASSLRGAAWSSYEQYF
CDR3 DNA: TGTGCCAGCAGCCTACGGGGGGCAGCGTGGAGCTCCTACGAGCAGTACTTC

clone size: .
V gene: TRBV5-1
J gene: TRBJ2-7
D gene: TRBD2
CDR3 protein: CASSLASGAYEQYF
CDR3 DNA: TGCGCCAGCAGCTTGGCCAGCGGGGCCTACGAGCAGTACTTC

clone size: once
V gene: TRBV30
J gene: TRBJ1-1
D gene: .
CDR3 protein: CAWSRVMNTEAFF
CDR3 DNA: TGTGCCTGGAGCAGGGTAATGAACACTGAAGCTTTCTTT

clone size: .
V gene: TRBV20-1
J gene: TRBJ2-7
D gene: .
CDR3 protein: CSATNYEQYF
CDR3 DNA: TGCAGTGCTACCAACTACGAGCAGTACTTC

clone size: .
V gene: TRBV7-3
J gene: TRBJ2-1
D gene: .
CDR3 protein: CASSLVGNEQFF
CDR3 DNA: TGTGCCAGCAGCTTAGTGGGAAATGAGCAGTTCTTC

clone size: .
V gene: TRBV6-4
J gene: TRBJ1-1
D gene: .
CDR3 protein: CASSAVSGTVGEAFF
CDR3 DNA: TGTGCCAGCAGTGCCGTCTCAGGTACTGTTGGTGAAGCTTTCTTT

clone size: .
V gene: TRBV15
J gene: TRBJ2-7
D gene: TRBD1
CDR3 protein: CATSRDPKGTGNEQYF
CDR3 DNA: TGTGCCACCAGCAGAGACCCTAAAGGGACAGGTAACGAGCAGTACTTC

clone size: .
V gene: TRBV6-1
J gene: TRBJ2-7
D gene: TRBD1
CDR3 protein: CASSLRQGQLYEQYF
CDR3 DNA: TGTGCCAGCAGTCTGCGCCAGGGACAGTTATACGAGCAGTACTTC

clone size: .
V gene: TRBV11-2
J gene: TRBJ2-1
D gene: .
CDR3 protein: CASSPRLQGTYNEQFF
CDR3 DNA: TGTGCCAGCAGCCCCCGGTTGCAGGGGACCTACAATGAGCAGTTCTTC

clone size: .
V gene: TRBV25-1
J gene: TRBJ2-7
D gene: .
CDR3 protein: CASSGDGSYEQYF
CDR3 DNA: TGTGCCAGCAGTGGCGACGGCTCCTACGAGCAGTACTTC

clone size: .
V gene: TRBV11-2
J gene: TRBJ2-1
D gene: TRBD2
CDR3 protein: CASSLTLAEILGSYNEQFF
CDR3 DNA: TGTGCCAGCAGCTTAACACTAGCGGAGATCCTTGGGTCCTACAATGAGCAGTTCTTC

clone size: .
V gene: TRBV11-3
J gene: TRBJ1-1
D gene: .
CDR3 protein: CASSLAGTGEAFF
CDR3 DNA: TGTGCCAGCAGCTTAGCAGGGACGGGAGAAGCTTTCTTT

clone size: .
V gene: TRBV5-6
J gene: TRBJ1-5
D gene: .
CDR3 protein: CASSPAGRQPQHF
CDR3 DNA: TGTGCCAGCAGCCCAGCAGGGAGGCAGCCCCAGCATTTT

clone size: .
V gene: TRBV7-6
J gene: TRBJ2-5
D gene: .
CDR3 protein: CASSRRRAQETQYF
CDR3 DNA: TGTGCCAGCAGCCGTCGACGGGCACAAGAGACCCAGTACTTC

clone size: once
V gene: TRBV7-9
J gene: TRBJ2-5
D gene: .
CDR3 protein: CASSLGAGSNQETQYF
CDR3 DNA: TGTGCCAGCAGCTTAGGGGCGGGGAGCAATCAAGAGACCCAGTACTTC

clone size: .
V gene: TRBV7-9
J gene: TRBJ1-2
D gene: .
CDR3 protein: CASSPAYGYTF
CDR3 DNA: TGTGCCAGCAGCCCCGCCTATGGCTACACCTTC

clone size: .
V gene: TRBV5-1
J gene: TRBJ2-7
D gene: TRBD2
CDR3 protein: CASSLGGLAGYYEQYF
CDR3 DNA: TGCGCCAGCAGCTTGGGGGGACTAGCGGGATACTACGAGCAGTACTTC

clone size: .
V gene: TRBV19
J gene: TRBJ2-7
D gene: .
CDR3 protein: CASSITGTTYEQYF
CDR3 DNA: TGTGCCAGTAGTATCACAGGGACAACCTACGAGCAGTACTTC

clone size: .
V gene: TRBV5-4
J gene: TRBJ1-2
D gene: .
CDR3 protein: CASSHPGETNYGYTF
CDR3 DNA: TGTGCCAGCAGCCACCCCGGGGAAACTAACTATGGCTACACCTTC

clone size: .
V gene: TRBV10-2
J gene: TRBJ1-2
D gene: TRBD1
CDR3 protein: CASRVPGGPGYTF
CDR3 DNA: TGCGCCAGCAGAGTACCAGGGGGCCCTGGCTACACCTTC

clone size: .
V gene: TRBV28
J gene: TRBJ2-7
D gene: .
CDR3 protein: CASSSPWEGESSYEQYF
CDR3 DNA: TGTGCCAGCAGTTCCCCTTGGGAGGGGGAGAGCTCCTACGAGCAGTACTTC

clone size: .
V gene: TRBV20-1
J gene: TRBJ2-7
D gene: .
CDR3 protein: CSAVDTGEQYF
CDR3 DNA: TGCAGTGCCGTAGATACGGGCGAGCAGTACTTC

clone size: .
V gene: TRBV29-1
J gene: TRBJ1-1
D gene: .
CDR3 protein: CSVEGRLNTEAFF
CDR3 DNA: TGCAGCGTTGAAGGTAGGCTGAACACTGAAGCTTTCTTT

clone size: .
V gene: TRBV5-1
J gene: TRBJ2-2
D gene: .
CDR3 protein: CASNEGRVTGELFF
CDR3 DNA: TGCGCCAGCAATGAGGGGCGGGTCACCGGGGAGCTGTTTTTT

clone size: .
V gene: TRBV2
J gene: TRBJ2-4
D gene: TRBD2
CDR3 protein: CASSDIAVLAGRAKNIQYF
CDR3 DNA: TGTGCCAGCAGTGATATAGCGGTGCTAGCGGGAAGAGCCAAAAACATTCAGTACTTC

clone size: once
V gene: TRBV9
J gene: TRBJ1-1
D gene: .
CDR3 protein: CASSLGQNTEAFF
CDR3 DNA: TGTGCCAGCAGCCTTGGACAGAACACTGAAGCTTTCTTT

clone size: .
V gene: TRBV6-5
J gene: TRBJ2-5
D gene: .
CDR3 protein: CASRASIRTETQYF
CDR3 DNA: TGTGCCAGCAGGGCCAGCATCCGTACAGAGACCCAGTACTTC

clone size: .
V gene: TRBV5-4
J gene: TRBJ1-1
D gene: .
CDR3 protein: CASSLVSRDTEAFF
CDR3 DNA: TGTGCCAGCAGCCTGGTAAGTCGGGACACTGAAGCTTTCTTT

clone size: .
V gene: TRBV5-1
J gene: TRBJ2-2
D gene: .
CDR3 protein: CASSLKGAGELFF
CDR3 DNA: TGCGCCAGCAGCTTGAAAGGGGCGGGGGAGCTGTTTTTT

clone size: .
V gene: TRBV5-1
J gene: TRBJ2-3
D gene: .
CDR3 protein: CASSFSAGDTQYF
CDR3 DNA: TGCGCCAGCAGCTTTTCGGCAGGGGATACGCAGTATTTT

clone size: once
V gene: TRBV18
J gene: TRBJ2-3
D gene: TRBD2
CDR3 protein: CASSPPRWREGQTDTQYF
CDR3 DNA: TGTGCCAGCTCACCACCGCGGTGGCGGGAGGGCCAGACAGATACGCAGTATTTT

clone size: .
V gene: TRBV19
J gene: TRBJ1-1
D gene: .
CDR3 protein: CASSIGPDNRRTEAFF
CDR3 DNA: TGTGCCAGTAGTATAGGGCCGGACAACCGAAGGACTGAAGCTTTCTTT

clone size: .
V gene: TRBV19
J gene: TRBJ2-3
D gene: TRBD2
CDR3 protein: CASTRGLAGEADTQYF
CDR3 DNA: TGTGCCAGTACCCGTGGTCTAGCGGGAGAGGCAGATACGCAGTATTTT

clone size: .
V gene: TRBV25-1
J gene: TRBJ1-2
D gene: .
CDR3 protein: CASSEVGGYTF
CDR3 DNA: TGTGCCAGCAGTGAAGTTGGCGGCTACACCTTC

clone size: .
V gene: TRBV6-5
J gene: TRBJ2-7
D gene: TRBD2
CDR3 protein: CASSESGTRNEQYF
CDR3 DNA: TGTGCCAGCAGTGAATCCGGGACTAGAAACGAGCAGTACTTC

clone size: .
V gene: TRBV14
J gene: TRBJ2-3
D gene: .
CDR3 protein: CASSQKRGVLDTQYF
CDR3 DNA: TGTGCCAGCAGCCAAAAGAGGGGGGTATTGGATACGCAGTATTTT

clone size: .
V gene: TRBV12-5
J gene: TRBJ2-2
D gene: TRBD2
CDR3 protein: CASGLSRTSGRPLNTGELFF
CDR3 DNA: TGTGCTAGTGGTTTGAGTCGGACTAGCGGGAGGCCCTTGAACACCGGGGAGCTGTTTTTT

clone size: .
V gene: TRBV28
J gene: TRBJ2-1
D gene: .
CDR3 protein: CASSKGGGTYNEQFF
CDR3 DNA: TGTGCCAGCAGCAAAGGGGGGGGGACCTACAATGAGCAGTTCTTC

clone size: .
V gene: TRBV2
J gene: TRBJ2-1
D gene: TRBD2
CDR3 protein: CASSFRREGLPEQFF
CDR3 DNA: TGTGCCAGCAGTTTTAGGCGGGAGGGCCTCCCTGAGCAGTTCTTC

clone size: .
V gene: TRBV7-2
J gene: TRBJ2-2
D gene: .
CDR3 protein: CASSLKFGGPGELFF
CDR3 DNA: TGTGCCAGCAGCTTAAAGTTTGGGGGCCCCGGGGAGCTGTTTTTT

clone size: .
V gene: TRBV7-9
J gene: TRBJ1-3
D gene: .
CDR3 protein: CASNPLQGTGNTIYF
CDR3 DNA: TGTGCCAGCAACCCCCTCCAGGGAACTGGAAACACCATATATTTT

clone size: .
V gene: TRBV6-1
J gene: TRBJ2-6
D gene: .
CDR3 protein: CASNRNSGANVLTF
CDR3 DNA: TGTGCCAGCAATCGGAACTCTGGGGCCAACGTCCTGACTTTC

clone size: .
V gene: TRBV7-2
J gene: TRBJ1-3
D gene: .
CDR3 protein: CASSLDSFFSGNTIYF
CDR3 DNA: TGTGCCAGCAGCCTGGACAGCTTCTTCTCTGGAAACACCATATATTTT

clone size: .
V gene: TRBV28
J gene: TRBJ2-2
D gene: .
CDR3 protein: CASSLLGSAITGELFF
CDR3 DNA: TGTGCCAGCAGTTTATTAGGCAGTGCAATCACCGGGGAGCTGTTTTTT

clone size: .
V gene: TRBV15
J gene: TRBJ1-2
D gene: TRBD1
CDR3 protein: CATSKPSGQRFMGYTF
CDR3 DNA: TGTGCCACCAGCAAGCCCTCGGGACAGCGTTTTATGGGCTACACCTTC

clone size: .
V gene: TRBV19
J gene: TRBJ2-2
D gene: TRBD2
CDR3 protein: CASSILLAGEPGELFF
CDR3 DNA: TGTGCCAGTAGTATATTGCTAGCGGGAGAGCCCGGGGAGCTGTTTTTT

clone size: .
V gene: TRBV29-1
J gene: TRBJ2-5
D gene: .
CDR3 protein: CSVGRIQETQYF
CDR3 DNA: TGCAGCGTTGGACGGATCCAAGAGACCCAGTACTTC

clone size: .
V gene: TRBV5-4
J gene: TRBJ1-2
D gene: .
CDR3 protein: CASSSGAGYGYTF
CDR3 DNA: TGTGCCAGCAGCTCAGGCGCCGGCTATGGCTACACCTTC

clone size: .
V gene: TRBV4-3
J gene: TRBJ1-4
D gene: TRBD1
CDR3 protein: CASSRGQGLIDEKLFF
CDR3 DNA: TGCGCCAGCAGCCGGGGACAGGGGTTAATCGATGAAAAACTGTTTTTT

clone size: .
V gene: TRBV28
J gene: TRBJ1-2
D gene: .
CDR3 protein: CASSLGEGPVYGYTF
CDR3 DNA: TGTGCCAGCAGTTTAGGAGAGGGGCCGGTCTATGGCTACACCTTC

clone size: .
V gene: TRBV12-1
J gene: TRBJ2-1
D gene: .
CDR3 protein: CASSFDGLAGDNEQFF
CDR3 DNA: TGTGCCAGCAGCTTTGACGGACTAGCGGGAGACAATGAGCAGTTCTTC

clone size: .
V gene: TRBV7-2
J gene: TRBJ1-5
D gene: TRBD1
CDR3 protein: CASSKGQAGNQPQHF
CDR3 DNA: TGTGCCAGCAGCAAAGGACAGGCCGGCAATCAGCCCCAGCATTTT

clone size: .
V gene: TRBV9
J gene: TRBJ1-4
D gene: .
CDR3 protein: CASSMGRGTNEKLFF
CDR3 DNA: TGTGCCAGCAGCATGGGACGCGGAACTAATGAAAAACTGTTTTTT

clone size: .
V gene: TRBV5-5
J gene: TRBJ2-7
D gene: TRBD1
CDR3 protein: CASSDRQGYRYEQYF
CDR3 DNA: TGTGCCAGCAGCGACCGACAGGGGTATAGGTACGAGCAGTACTTC

clone size: .
V gene: TRBV19
J gene: TRBJ2-2
D gene: TRBD2
CDR3 protein: CASRREGVGELFF
CDR3 DNA: TGTGCCAGTAGGCGGGAGGGCGTCGGGGAGCTGTTTTTT

clone size: .
V gene: TRBV6-1
J gene: TRBJ2-7
D gene: TRBD1
CDR3 protein: CASRWDSRYEQYF
CDR3 DNA: TGTGCCAGCAGGTGGGACAGTCGATACGAGCAGTACTTC

clone size: once
V gene: TRBV5-1
J gene: TRBJ2-5
D gene: TRBD2
CDR3 protein: CASRTSDKETQYF
CDR3 DNA: TGCGCCAGCAGAACTAGCGATAAAGAGACCCAGTACTTC

clone size: .
V gene: TRBV21-1
J gene: TRBJ2-7
D gene: .
CDR3 protein: CASSPPPTGGGYEQYF
CDR3 DNA: TGTGCCAGCAGCCCGCCCCCGACAGGGGGTGGCTACGAGCAGTACTTC

clone size: once
V gene: TRBV6-5
J gene: TRBJ1-2
D gene: .
CDR3 protein: CASSYIINYGYTF
CDR3 DNA: TGTGCCAGCAGTTACATAATTAACTATGGCTACACCTTC